The next 14 T cell receptor beta chains were all read from a single sample in a study of cytomegalovirus exposure and HLA in healthy donors (dated by TCRdb to about 2017). Library preparation was by the immunoSEQ multiplex PCR assay. This immuneACCESS table, as held by TCRdb, lists in-frame sequences with V and J called but not all clones. Of the missing ones, under half trace to an unresolved V gene in checked studies; the others have no known cause. The sample table holds around 150,000 clones, of which roughly nine tenths were seen once. Roughly 3% of the sample lies in the top ten. The sequencing sample was made of PBMCs. These receptors originate from a woman younger than 35 in good health and CMV-seropositive.

This clone was counted between two and nine times. V and J are TRBV6-5 and TRBJ1-6; no firm D call. Germline V lookup: CDR1 MNHEY, CDR2 SVGAGI. Between the trimmed V and J ends, which lost 5 bases and 10 bases, there was a span of 18 bases. The CDR3 is 15 residues long. Here the CDR3 reads CASSLSFLLNSPLHF. The DNA for the CDR3 is TGTGCCAGCAGTCTATCCTTCCTACTCAACTCACCCCTCCACTTT.

V gene TRBV25-1 combines with J gene TRBJ1-1; D is possibly TRBD1 (5 bases). V was cut by 4 bases and J by 10 bases, with 16 bases left in between. The CDR3 loop spans 13 amino acids. Germline CDR1 MGHDK, CDR2 SYGVNS. The chain's CDR3 is CASSVPGSATAFF. DNA for the CDR3: TGTGCCAGCAGTGTTCCAGGGTCCGCTACAGCTTTCTTT.

This clone appeared a single time. The chain is built from TRBV12-5 and TRBJ2-2; possible D gene TRBD2, 5 bases. Germline V gene data show CDR1 as LGHNT and CDR2 as FRNRAP. Deletions cut 7 bases from V and 5 bases from J, with 8 bases between. This CDR3 is 12 amino acids long. Here the CDR3 reads CASAGETGELFF. As DNA, the CDR3 is TGTGCTAGTGCCGGGGAGACCGGGGAGCTGTTTTTT.

The chain employs TRBV15 and TRBJ2-3; 7 positions agree with TRBD1. From germline, CDR1 is LNHNV and CDR2 YYDKDF (reference sequence). With V trimmed by 2 bases and J by 3 bases, 5 bases remained unmatched. The CDR3 is 15 residues long. This CDR3 reads CATSRSGTETDTQYF. As DNA, the CDR3 is TGTGCCACCAGCAGATCCGGGACAGAAACAGATACGCAGTATTTT.

The V call is TRBV6-1, the J call TRBJ2-7; 10 nucleotides align to TRBD2. Germline CDR1 reads MNHNS; CDR2 reads SASEGT. The CDR3 is 15 amino acids. After removal of 10 bases from V and 2 bases from J, the junction contained 11 bases not matched to a gene. DNA of the CDR3: TGTGCCAACCCGTCTAGCGGGAGTGGGCCCTACGAGCAGTACTTC. Its translation: CANPSSGSGPYEQYF.

CDR3 nucleotide sequence: TGTGCCAGCAGCTTGAGACACGGAGGAAACACCATATATTTT. Its protein is CASSLRHGGNTIYF. The V call is TRBV5-6, the J call TRBJ1-3, with D unresolved. Trimming took 1 base from V and 4 from J, leaving 9 bases between them. The V gene's germline CDR1 is SGHDT and CDR2 YYEEEE. The CDR3 loop spans 14 amino acids. Filled out from reference TRBV5-6 and TRBJ1-3, the complete variable domain reads DAGVTQSPTHLIKTRGQQVTLRCSPKSGHDTVSWYQQALGQGPQFIFQYYEEEERQRGNFPDRFSGHQFPNYSSELNVNALLLGDSALYLCASSLRHGGNTIYFGEGSWLTVV.

The rearrangement links TRBV7-9 to TRBJ1-1; D is unresolved. Germline-derived CDR1 and CDR2 are SEHNR and FQNEAQ (reference sequence). V was clipped by 3 bases and J by 1 base, with 6 bases between them. The CDR3 length is 13 residues. CDR3 in amino acids: CASSLTSNTEAFF. The CDR3 coding sequence is TGTGCCAGCAGCTTGACTTCGAACACTGAAGCTTTCTTT.

The V and J genes are TRBV27 and TRBJ2-2, with TRBD2 identical over 12 bases. Trimming took 4 bases from V and 6 from J; bases not matched to a gene: 6. Germline assignment: CDR1 MNHEY and CDR2 SMNVEV (reference sequence). The CDR3 loop spans 16 amino acids. CDR3 loop: CASSSLAGGPAGELFF. In nucleotides, the CDR3 is TGTGCCAGCAGTTCCCTAGCGGGAGGGCCCGCCGGGGAGCTGTTTTTT.

The rearrangement links TRBV4-3 to TRBJ2-1; 7 nucleotides match TRBD2. Germline V CDR1 and CDR2: LGHNA, YSLEER. This CDR3 spans 15 amino acids. The junction had 10 bases not matched to a gene; V was cut back by 2 bases and J by 9 bases. This CDR3 reads CASSQYAGTTVEQFF. DNA for the CDR3: TGCGCCAGCAGCCAATACGCCGGGACTACGGTTGAGCAGTTCTTC.

V and J are TRBV7-2 and TRBJ2-2, with 9 bases aligning to TRBD2. From germline, CDR1 is SGHTA and CDR2 FQGNSA. CDR3 length: 18 residues. V gave up 5 bases and J gave up 4 bases; unmatched junction bases: 14. As DNA, the CDR3 is TGTGCCAGCAGCCCCAGGTTAGCGGGGGCCCTGGGCACCGGGGAGCTGTTTTTT. Its protein is CASSPRLAGALGTGELFF.

The chain recombines TRBV29-1 with TRBJ2-5; 9 nucleotides line up with TRBD2. V lost 4 bases to trimming and J lost 2 bases; unmatched junction nucleotides: 2. The CDR3 consists of 13 residues. The germline V gene has CDR1 SQVTM and CDR2 ANQGSEA. CDR3 sequence: CSVASGVQETQYF. DNA of the CDR3: TGCAGCGTTGCTAGCGGGGTACAAGAGACCCAGTACTTC.

A few counts support this clone. The genes are TRBV15 and TRBJ1-2, with D tentatively TRBD1 (6 bases). This CDR3 region has 16 residues. The germline gives CDR1 LNHNV, CDR2 YYDKDF (reference sequence). The V and J ends lost 1 base and 0 bases respectively, with 12 bases between them. Written as DNA, the CDR3 is TGTGCCACCAGCAGAGTATGGAACAGGGCTAACTATGGCTACACCTTC. It codes for CATSRVWNRANYGYTF.

The chain recombines TRBV5-6 with TRBJ2-7; 8 bases are shared with TRBD2. The junction had 3 bases not matched to a gene; V was cut back by 4 bases and J by 3 bases. CDR1 is SGHDT, CDR2 YYEEEE, per germline. The CDR3 has 13 amino acids. This CDR3 reads CASSAGTSYEQYF. In DNA form, the CDR3 reads TGTGCCAGCAGCGCCGGGACTAGCTACGAGCAGTACTTC.

This chain's CDR3 is CASSETQHEQFF. The CDR3 DNA follows: TGTGCCAGCAGTGAGACTCAGCATGAGCAGTTCTTC. The chain employs TRBV2 and TRBJ2-1; no definite D call. The CDR3 contains 12 residues. V lost 3 bases to trimming and J lost 8 bases, with 8 bases between them. Per germline, CDR1 SNHLY and CDR2 FYNNEI.